This paragraph reports one TCR beta chain. No antigen is known for it. This sample is part of a study of T cell responses to AZD1222 COVID-19 vaccine. Study outcomes and limitations: Donors in the cohort were predominantly white British and more often female, and clonal diversity was possibly underestimated. Reportedly, close to half of spike-specific TCRs are directed against unmutated variant regions.

Per the germline V gene, CDR1 is SGHTS and CDR2 is YDEGEE. Trimming removed 3 bases from V and 6 bases from J, with 15 bases in between. This CDR3 spans 14 amino acids. The method was immunoSEQ multiplex PCR; TCRdb's version includes in-frame clones alone and lacks a portion of them. This table holds 75,000 to 85,000 clones, about 80% found once. The rearrangement links TRBV5-8 to TRBJ1-2; D remains unclear. The sequenced sample was peripheral blood, obtained 28 days after the second dose of the MenACWY control vaccine. The receptor was isolated from an adult who received the MenACWY meningococcal vaccine as a control. The DNA for the CDR3 is TGTGCCAGCAGCTCCCTATGGGCCCCCAATGGCTACACCTTC. As protein: CASSSLWAPNGYTF.